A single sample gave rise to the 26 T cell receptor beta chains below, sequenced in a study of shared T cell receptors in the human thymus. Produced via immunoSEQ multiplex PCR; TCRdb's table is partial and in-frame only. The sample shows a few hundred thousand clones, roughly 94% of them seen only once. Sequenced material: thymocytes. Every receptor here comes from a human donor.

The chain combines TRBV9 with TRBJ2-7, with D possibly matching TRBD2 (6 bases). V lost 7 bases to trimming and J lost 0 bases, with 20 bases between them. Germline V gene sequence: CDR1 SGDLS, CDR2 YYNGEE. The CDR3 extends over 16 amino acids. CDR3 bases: TGTGCCAGCGGAAGGGCAGGCGGGAAGAGCTCCTACGAGCAGTACTTC. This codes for CASGRAGGKSSYEQYF.

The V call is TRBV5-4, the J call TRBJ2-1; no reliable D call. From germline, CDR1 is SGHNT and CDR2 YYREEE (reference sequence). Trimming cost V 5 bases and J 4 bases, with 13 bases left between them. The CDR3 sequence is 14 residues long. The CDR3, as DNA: TGTGCCAGCAGTCCTGACATCCGGTACAATGAGCAGTTCTTC. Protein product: CASSPDIRYNEQFF.

CDR3 bases: TGCGCCAGCTCCGGTCCCCGGGACAGGGGGTTTGAAGGAGATACGCAGTATTTT. This encodes CASSGPRDRGFEGDTQYF. V is TRBV10-1 and J is TRBJ2-3; TRBD1 matches 11 bases. This CDR3 contains 18 residues. Looked up from germline, CDR1 is WNHNN and CDR2 is SYGVQD (reference sequence). V was pared by 8 bases and J by 5 bases, with 18 bases of the junction left unmatched.

CDR3 sequence: CASSLLGLHKPYGYTF. The CDR3 bases are TGTGCCAGCAGTTTACTTGGTCTCCATAAGCCGTATGGCTACACCTTC. This chain links TRBV27 with TRBJ1-2; D gene ambiguous. V gave up 2 bases and J gave up 5 bases, with 18 bases separating them. The CDR3 loop spans 16 amino acids. The germline CDR1 and CDR2 sequences are MNHEY and SMNVEV (reference sequence).

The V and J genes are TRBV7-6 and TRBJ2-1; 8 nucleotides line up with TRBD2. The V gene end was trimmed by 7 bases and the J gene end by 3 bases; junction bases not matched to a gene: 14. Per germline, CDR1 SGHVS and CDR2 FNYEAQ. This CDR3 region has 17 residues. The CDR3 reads CASNASPSGRVYNEQFF. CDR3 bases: TGTGCCAGCAACGCATCCCCATCCGGGAGGGTCTACAATGAGCAGTTCTTC.

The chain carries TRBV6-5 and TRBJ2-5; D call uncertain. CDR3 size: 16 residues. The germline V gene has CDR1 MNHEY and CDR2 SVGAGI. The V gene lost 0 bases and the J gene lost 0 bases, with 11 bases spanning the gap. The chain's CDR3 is CASSYSRSADQETQYF. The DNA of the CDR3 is TGTGCCAGCAGTTACTCGAGATCCGCGGACCAAGAGACCCAGTACTTC.

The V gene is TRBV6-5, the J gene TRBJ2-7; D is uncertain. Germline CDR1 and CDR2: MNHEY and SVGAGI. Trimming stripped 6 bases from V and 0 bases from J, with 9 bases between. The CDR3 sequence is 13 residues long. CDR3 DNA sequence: TGTGCCAGCAGCCCTTACAGCTCCTACGAGCAGTACTTC. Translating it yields CASSPYSSYEQYF.

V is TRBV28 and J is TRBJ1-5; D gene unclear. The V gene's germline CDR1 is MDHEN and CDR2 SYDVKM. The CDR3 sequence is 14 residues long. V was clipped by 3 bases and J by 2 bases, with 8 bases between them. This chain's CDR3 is CASSLVQGNQPQHF. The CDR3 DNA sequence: TGTGCCAGCAGTTTGGTCCAGGGCAATCAGCCCCAGCATTTT. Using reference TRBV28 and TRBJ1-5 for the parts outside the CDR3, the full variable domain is DVKVTQSSRYLVKRTGEKVFLECVQDMDHENMFWYRQDPGLGLRLIYFSYDVKMKEKGDIPEGYSVSREKKERFSLILESASTNQTSMYLCASSLVQGNQPQHFGDGTRLSIL.

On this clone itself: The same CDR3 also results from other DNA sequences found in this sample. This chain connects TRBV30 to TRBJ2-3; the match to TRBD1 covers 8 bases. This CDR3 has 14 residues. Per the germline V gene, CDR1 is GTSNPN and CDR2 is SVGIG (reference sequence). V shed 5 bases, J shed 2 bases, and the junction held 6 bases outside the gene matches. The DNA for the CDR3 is TGTGCCTGGGCCGGGACAGGTCCCACAGATACGCAGTATTTT. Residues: CAWAGTGPTDTQYF.

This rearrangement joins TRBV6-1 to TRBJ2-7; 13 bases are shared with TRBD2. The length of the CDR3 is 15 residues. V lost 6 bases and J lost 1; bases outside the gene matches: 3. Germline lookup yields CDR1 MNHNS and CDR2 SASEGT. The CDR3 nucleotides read TGTGCCAGCAGCCCGACTAGCGGGAGGTCCTACGAGCAGTACTTC. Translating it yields CASSPTSGRSYEQYF.

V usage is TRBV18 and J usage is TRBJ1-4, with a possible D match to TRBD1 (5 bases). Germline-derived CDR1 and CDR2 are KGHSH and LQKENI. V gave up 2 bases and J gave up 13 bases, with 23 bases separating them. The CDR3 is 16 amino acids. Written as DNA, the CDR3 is TGTGCCAGCTCACCATGGGACCGGACGAGAGGGCAGGGACTGTTTTTT. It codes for CASSPWDRTRGQGLFF.

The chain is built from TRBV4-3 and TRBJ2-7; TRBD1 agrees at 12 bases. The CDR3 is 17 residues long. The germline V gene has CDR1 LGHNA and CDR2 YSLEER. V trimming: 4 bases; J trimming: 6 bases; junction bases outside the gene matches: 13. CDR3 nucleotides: TGCGCCAGCAGCCTAGATAACGGGACAGGGGGCTTGGGCGAGCAGTACTTC. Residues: CASSLDNGTGGLGEQYF.

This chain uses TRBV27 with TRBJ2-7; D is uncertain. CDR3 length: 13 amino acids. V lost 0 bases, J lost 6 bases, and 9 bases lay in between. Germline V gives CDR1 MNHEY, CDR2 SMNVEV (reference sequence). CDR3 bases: TGTGCCAGCAGTTTATCGTGGGTGGGCGAGCAGTACTTC. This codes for CASSLSWVGEQYF.

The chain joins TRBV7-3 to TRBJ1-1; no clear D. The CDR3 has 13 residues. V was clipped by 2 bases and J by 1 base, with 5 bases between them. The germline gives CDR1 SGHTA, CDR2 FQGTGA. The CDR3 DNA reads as TGTGCCAGCAGCTTATCCCGGAACACTGAAGCTTTCTTT. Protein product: CASSLSRNTEAFF.

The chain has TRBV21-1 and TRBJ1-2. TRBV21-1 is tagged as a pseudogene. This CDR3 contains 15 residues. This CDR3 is CASSKARGRNYGYTF. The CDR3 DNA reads TGTGCCAGCAGCAAAGCTCGGGGTCGGAACTATGGCTACACCTTC.

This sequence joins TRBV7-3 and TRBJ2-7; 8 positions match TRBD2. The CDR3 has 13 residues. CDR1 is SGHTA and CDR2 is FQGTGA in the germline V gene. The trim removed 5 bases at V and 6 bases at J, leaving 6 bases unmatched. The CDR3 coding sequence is TGTGCCAGCAGCCCCTCCGCGGGGGGCGAGCAGTACTTC. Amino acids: CASSPSAGGEQYF.

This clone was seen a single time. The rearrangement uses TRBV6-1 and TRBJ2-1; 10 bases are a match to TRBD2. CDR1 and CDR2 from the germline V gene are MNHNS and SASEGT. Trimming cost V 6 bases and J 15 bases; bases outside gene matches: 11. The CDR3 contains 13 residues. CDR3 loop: CASSRGQGLASFF. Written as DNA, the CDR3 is TGTGCCAGCAGCCGCGGACAGGGACTAGCGTCGTTCTTC.

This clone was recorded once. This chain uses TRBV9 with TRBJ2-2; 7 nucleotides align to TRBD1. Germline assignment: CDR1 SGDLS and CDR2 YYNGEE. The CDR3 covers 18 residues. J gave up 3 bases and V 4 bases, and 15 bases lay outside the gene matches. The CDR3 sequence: CASSPRTGQLSYTGELFF. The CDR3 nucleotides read TGTGCCAGCAGCCCCCGAACGGGACAGTTGAGTTACACCGGGGAGCTGTTTTTT.

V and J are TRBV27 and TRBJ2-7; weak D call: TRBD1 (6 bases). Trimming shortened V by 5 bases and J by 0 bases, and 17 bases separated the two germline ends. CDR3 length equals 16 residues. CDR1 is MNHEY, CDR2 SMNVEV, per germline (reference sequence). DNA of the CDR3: TGTGCCAGCAGTCACACCAGGGGATCTGCCTCCTACGAGCAGTACTTC. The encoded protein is CASSHTRGSASYEQYF.

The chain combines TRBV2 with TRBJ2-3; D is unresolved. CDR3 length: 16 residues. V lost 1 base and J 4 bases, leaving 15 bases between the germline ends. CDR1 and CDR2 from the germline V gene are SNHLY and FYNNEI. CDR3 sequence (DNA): TGTGCCAGCAGTGAAGTTCATCTCGAGCACGCAGATACGCAGTATTTT. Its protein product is CASSEVHLEHADTQYF.

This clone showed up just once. The CDR3 DNA follows: TGTGCCAGCAGCTTACCCTCGACAGGGATCCATGGCTACACCTTC. Translation gives CASSLPSTGIHGYTF. The chain carries TRBV7-9 and TRBJ1-2, with TRBD1 matching over 7 bases. The CDR3 consists of 15 residues. Unmatched junction bases numbered 9, after V lost 2 bases and J lost 6 bases. CDR1 is SEHNR and CDR2 is FQNEAQ in the germline V gene (reference sequence).

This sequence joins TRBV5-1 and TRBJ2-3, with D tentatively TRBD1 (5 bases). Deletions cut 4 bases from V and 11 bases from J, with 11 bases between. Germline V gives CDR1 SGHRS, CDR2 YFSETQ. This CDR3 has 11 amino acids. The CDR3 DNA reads TGCGCCAGCAGCGACCAGGGTGTGCAGTATTTT. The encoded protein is CASSDQGVQYF.

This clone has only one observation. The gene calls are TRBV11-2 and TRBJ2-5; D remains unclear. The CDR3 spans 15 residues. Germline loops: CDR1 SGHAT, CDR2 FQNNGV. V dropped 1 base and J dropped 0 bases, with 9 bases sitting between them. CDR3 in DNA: TGTGCCAGCAGCTTAGGTCTAGTCGACCAAGAGACCCAGTACTTC. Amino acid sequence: CASSLGLVDQETQYF.

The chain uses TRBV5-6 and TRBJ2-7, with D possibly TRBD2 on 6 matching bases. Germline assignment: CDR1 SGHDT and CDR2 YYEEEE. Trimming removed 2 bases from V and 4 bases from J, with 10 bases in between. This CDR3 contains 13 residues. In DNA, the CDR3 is TGTGCCAGCAGCTTTACGGGAGTGTACGAGCAGTACTTC. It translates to CASSFTGVYEQYF.

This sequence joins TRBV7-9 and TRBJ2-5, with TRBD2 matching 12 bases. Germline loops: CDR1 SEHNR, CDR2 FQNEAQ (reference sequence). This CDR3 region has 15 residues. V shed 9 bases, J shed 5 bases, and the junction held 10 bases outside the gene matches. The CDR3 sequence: CARHSELAGGETQYF. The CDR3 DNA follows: TGTGCCAGACACTCGGAGCTAGCGGGAGGGGAGACCCAGTACTTC. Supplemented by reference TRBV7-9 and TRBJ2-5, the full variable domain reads DTGVSQNPRHKITKRGQNVTFRCDPISEHNRLYWYRQTLGQGPEFLTYFQNEAQLEKSRLLSDRFSAERPKGSFSTLEIQRTEQGDSAMYLCARHSELAGGETQYFGPGTRLLVL.

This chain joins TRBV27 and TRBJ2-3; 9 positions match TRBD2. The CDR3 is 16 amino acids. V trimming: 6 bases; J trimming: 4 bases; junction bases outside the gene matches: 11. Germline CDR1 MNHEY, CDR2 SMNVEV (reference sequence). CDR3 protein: CASSRRLAEVADTQYF. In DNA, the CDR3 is TGTGCCAGCAGCCGAAGACTAGCGGAGGTGGCAGATACGCAGTATTTT.